This T cell receptor (beta chain) was profiled in a study of blood T cell repertoires in COVID-19. In germline, CDR1 is LGHNA, CDR2 YNFKEQ. The CDR3 extends over 15 amino acids. The ends were cut back, 0 bases at V and 8 bases at J, with 16 bases in the middle. Assay used: immunoSEQ multiplex PCR; TCRdb lists only in-frame clones, some missing. Among about 250,000 clones listed, 85% to 90% were seen once. This receptor was obtained from a man aged 18-30 years who had recovered from COVID-19. The sequenced sample was PBMCs or T cells enriched from blood (not recorded which). This sequence joins TRBV4-2 and TRBJ1-2; D is unresolved. DNA for the CDR3: TGTGCCAGCAGCCAAGAACCCGGGGTGGCTTTAGGCTACACCTTC. This sequence encodes CASSQEPGVALGYTF.